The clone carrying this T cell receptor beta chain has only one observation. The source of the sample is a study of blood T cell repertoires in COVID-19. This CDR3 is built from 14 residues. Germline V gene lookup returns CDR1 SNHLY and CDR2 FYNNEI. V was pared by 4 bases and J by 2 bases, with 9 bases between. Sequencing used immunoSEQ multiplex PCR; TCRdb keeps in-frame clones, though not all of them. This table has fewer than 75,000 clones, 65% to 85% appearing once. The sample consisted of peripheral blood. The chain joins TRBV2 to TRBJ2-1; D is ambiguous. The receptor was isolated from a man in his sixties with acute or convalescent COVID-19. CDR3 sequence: CASSGAIAYNEQFF. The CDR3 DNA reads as TGTGCCAGCAGTGGAGCGATAGCCTACAATGAGCAGTTCTTC.